The clone carrying this TCR beta chain was observed once. The data are from a study of tumor-infiltrating lymphocytes in primary liver carcinoma. Germline lookup yields CDR1 MDHEN and CDR2 SYDVKM. The CDR3 extends over 14 amino acids. The V and J ends lost 9 bases and 7 bases respectively, with 19 bases between them. Using a constant-region primer together with ProtoScript II reverse transcriptase, TCR beta cDNA was made from around 500 ng of total RNA. A slightly modified ARM-PCR protocol with three nested multiplex PCR rounds produced these TCR beta libraries. Primers for the first two PCR rounds were TRBV1-TRBV30 forward primers and a C-beta reverse primer (roughly 10 cycles per round). In TCRdb, the multiplex PCR reads were re-called with MiXCR into one record per CDR3 protein. The profile shows over 100,000 distinct CDR3 sequences, 55% to 70% of them singletons. Co-extraction of both nucleic acids (RNA and DNA) used 20-30 mg of unsorted bulk tissue. Among the patients, all had chronic HBV infection and none had been treated.

Material: tumor-adjacent normal liver tissue. The chain links TRBV28 to TRBJ2-1; unclear D gene. The receptor was derived from a woman aged 60-70 years with primary liver carcinoma and hepatitis B virus infection. The CDR3 loop is CASPGSAIQNEQFF. The CDR3 region has the DNA TGTGCCAGTCCCGGGTCCGCGATTCAAAATGAGCAGTTCTTC.